Detailed here is one T cell receptor beta chain. The antigen remains undetermined. The sample is drawn from a study of T cells in localized non-small cell lung cancer. Study conclusions and caveats: Highest T cell clonality was seen in uninvolved adjacent lung, surpassing that measured in tumor. Researchers found a median around 61 of the top 100 tumor clones in adjacent lung.

Sequenced by immunoSEQ multiplex PCR; TCRdb stores in-frame clones only, minus some. The table records roughly 25,000 clones, 86% of them present only once. Deletions cut 4 bases from V and 0 bases from J, with 15 bases between. Germline lookup yields CDR1 MGHRA and CDR2 YSYEKL. CDR3 length: 16 residues. Material: peripheral blood, obtained before any cancer treatment. The V gene is TRBV4-1, the J gene TRBJ1-1; D gene ambiguous. The clonotype originates from a male donor older than 55 with stage II squamous cell lung carcinoma. The CDR3 sequence: CASSRDALGMNTEAFF. The CDR3 DNA reads as TGCGCCAGCAGCCGAGATGCCTTGGGGATGAACACTGAAGCTTTCTTT.